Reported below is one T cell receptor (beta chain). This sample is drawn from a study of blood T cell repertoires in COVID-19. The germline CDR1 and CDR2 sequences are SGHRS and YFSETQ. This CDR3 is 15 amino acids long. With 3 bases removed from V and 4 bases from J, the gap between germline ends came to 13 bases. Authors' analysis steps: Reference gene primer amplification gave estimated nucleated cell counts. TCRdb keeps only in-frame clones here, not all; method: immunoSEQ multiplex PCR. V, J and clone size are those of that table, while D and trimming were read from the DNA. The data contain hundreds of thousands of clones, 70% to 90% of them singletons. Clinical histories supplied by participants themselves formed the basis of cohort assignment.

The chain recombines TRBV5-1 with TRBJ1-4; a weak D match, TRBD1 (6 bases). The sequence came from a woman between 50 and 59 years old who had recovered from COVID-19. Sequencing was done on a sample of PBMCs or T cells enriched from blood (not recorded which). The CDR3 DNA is TGCGCCAGCAGCTCCGCCGACAGGATTAATGAAAAACTGTTTTTT. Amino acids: CASSSADRINEKLFF.